These 24 T cell receptor beta chains originate from one sample sequenced in a study of shared clonotypes between healthy human individuals. TCRdb's table, derived via immunoSEQ multiplex PCR, lists solely in-frame clones and lacks some. Of millions of clones in the sample, approximately 95% were seen once. Source material: naive CD4+ T cells sorted from blood. Documented subset: CD45RA+ positively selected. Receptors were obtained from a man aged 18 to 30 in good health.

The chain has TRBV9 and TRBJ1-3; tentative D call: TRBD1 (5 bases). Between the trimmed V and J ends, which lost 4 bases and 0 bases, there was a span of 14 bases. The CDR3 contains 16 residues. Germline V lookup: CDR1 SGDLS, CDR2 YYNGEE. The CDR3 sequence is CASSMTASNSGNTIYF. The CDR3 DNA follows: TGTGCCAGCAGCATGACAGCCTCTAACTCTGGAAACACCATATATTTT. Full variable domain (remainder filled in from reference TRBV9 and TRBJ1-3): DSGVTQTPKHLITATGQRVTLRCSPRSGDLSVYWYQQSLDQGLQFLIQYYNGEERAKGNILERFSAQQFPDLHSELNLSSLELGDSALYFCASSMTASNSGNTIYFGEGSWLTVV.

This rearrangement joins TRBV7-2 to TRBJ2-4, with 8 positions matching TRBD2. The CDR3 runs to 17 residues. V was pared by 5 bases and J by 3 bases, with 12 bases of the junction left unmatched. Germline V gene lookup returns CDR1 SGHTA and CDR2 FQGNSA. The CDR3 bases are TGTGCCAGCAGCCCCTCGGGAGCGGGAGCCAACAAAAACATTCAGTACTTC. This translates into CASSPSGAGANKNIQYF.

This chain uses TRBV27 with TRBJ1-2; D not certain. Germline V gene lookup returns CDR1 MNHEY and CDR2 SMNVEV (reference sequence). This CDR3 contains 14 residues. The germline V and J ends were trimmed by 4 bases and 0 bases, with 9 bases remaining between them. The CDR3 nucleotides read TGTGCCAGCAGTTCCGGCCAGCCTAACTATGGCTACACCTTC. Amino acid sequence: CASSSGQPNYGYTF.

As regards this clone: This same CDR3 is encoded by further DNA sequences in the sample. The chain couples TRBV19 to TRBJ2-1; 8 bases match TRBD1. Germline V lookup: CDR1 LNHDA, CDR2 SQIVND (reference sequence). The CDR3 is made up of 13 amino acids. With V trimmed by 6 bases and J by 7 bases, 5 bases remained unmatched. The DNA for the CDR3 is TGTGCCAGTAGCCCCGACAGGGGAAATGAGCAGTTCTTC. Translating gives CASSPDRGNEQFF. The entire variable domain, with the rest obtained from reference TRBV19 and TRBJ2-1, is as follows: DGGITQSPKYLFRKEGQNVTLSCEQNLNHDAMYWYRQDPGQGLRLIYYSQIVNDFQKGDIAEGYSVSREKKESFPLTVTSAQKNPTAFYLCASSPDRGNEQFFGPGTRLTVL.

The chain employs TRBV2 and TRBJ1-2; D unclear. V dropped 7 bases and J dropped 4 bases, with 13 bases sitting between them. Germline V CDR1 and CDR2: SNHLY, FYNNEI. This CDR3 is built from 13 residues. The CDR3 bases are TGTGCCAGCACGGCGGGGTCGTCCTATGGCTACACCTTC. Protein: CASTAGSSYGYTF.

The V and J genes are TRBV5-8 and TRBJ2-7; the D gene could be TRBD1 or TRBD2 (7 bases each). From germline, CDR1 is SGHTS and CDR2 YDEGEE. Trimming took 3 bases from V and 2 from J, leaving 15 bases between them. This CDR3 is 15 amino acids long. CDR3 in DNA: TGTGCCAGCAGCTCGCCGGGAGGACAGGCCTACGAGCAGTACTTC. It yields the protein CASSSPGGQAYEQYF.

The chain links TRBV18 to TRBJ2-7; 7 bases are a match to TRBD1. Germline loops: CDR1 KGHSH, CDR2 LQKENI. V dropped 1 base and J dropped 6; count of bases not matched to a gene: 6. The CDR3 sequence is 14 residues long. The DNA for the CDR3 is TGTGCCAGCTCACCACAGGGGGCTTCGAGCGAGCAGTACTTC. Its translation is CASSPQGASSEQYF.

The chain carries TRBV29-1 and TRBJ2-7, with D perhaps TRBD1 (8 bases). Per the germline V gene, CDR1 is SQVTM and CDR2 is ANQGSEA. V was pared by 7 bases and J by 2 bases, with 15 bases between. The CDR3 loop spans 13 amino acids. This chain's CDR3 is CSAIQGGTYEQYF. As DNA, the CDR3 is TGCAGCGCAATACAGGGGGGGACCTACGAGCAGTACTTC.

V usage is TRBV10-3 and J usage is TRBJ1-2; D unresolved. CDR1 ENHRY and CDR2 SYGVKD come from the germline V gene. This CDR3 has 14 residues. The V and J ends lost 3 bases and 0 bases respectively, with 8 bases between them. The CDR3 reads CAISDTKANYGYTF. For the CDR3, the DNA is TGTGCCATCAGTGATACGAAGGCTAACTATGGCTACACCTTC.

V is TRBV4-1 and J is TRBJ2-5, with 8 bases identical to TRBD2. The CDR3 spans 16 residues. From germline, CDR1 is MGHRA and CDR2 YSYEKL. Trimming cost V 1 base and J 0 bases; bases outside gene matches: 4. The DNA of the CDR3 is TGCGCCAGCAGCCAAGCCCTACTAGCGGACCAAGAGACCCAGTACTTC. This sequence encodes CASSQALLADQETQYF.

The chain employs TRBV19 and TRBJ2-3; TRBD1 is a possible D gene (5 bases). With 8 bases removed from V and 1 base from J, the gap between germline ends came to 16 bases. The CDR3 loop spans 15 amino acids. Germline CDR1 reads LNHDA; CDR2 reads SQIVND (reference sequence). DNA for the CDR3: TGTGCCAGTCGGAGAACAGGCCAAGGCACAGATACGCAGTATTTT. Its protein is CASRRTGQGTDTQYF.

The chain recombines TRBV14 with TRBJ2-4; either TRBD1 or TRBD2 may fit D (7 bases each). The CDR3 has 13 residues. V lost 3 bases and J 13 bases, leaving 16 bases between the germline ends. Germline CDR1 and CDR2: SGHDN and FVKESK. The CDR3 reads CASSHRDSGAQYF. CDR3 nucleotide sequence: TGTGCCAGCAGCCACCGGGACAGCGGGGCCCAGTACTTC.

As for this clone: Other DNA sequences of this sample code for an identical CDR3. The chain has TRBV18 and TRBJ2-7, with 7 bases aligning to TRBD1. The J segment lost 3 bases and the V segment lost 3 bases, leaving 2 bases of the junction unmatched. Germline CDR1 KGHSH, CDR2 LQKENI. This CDR3 comprises 13 residues. CDR3 sequence: CASSPGQDYEQYF. In DNA, the CDR3 is TGTGCCAGCTCACCCGGACAGGACTACGAGCAGTACTTC.

The chain is built from TRBV7-2 and TRBJ2-1, with 11 bases identical to TRBD2. V lost 5 bases, J lost 3 bases, and 3 bases stayed unmatched. CDR1 and CDR2 (germline): SGHTA, FQGNSA. The CDR3 consists of 15 residues. CDR3 sequence (DNA): TGTGCCAGCAGCCCACTAGCGGGAGACTACAATGAGCAGTTCTTC. This translates into CASSPLAGDYNEQFF.

The chain links TRBV2 to TRBJ2-4, with 8 bases aligning to TRBD1. The V gene's germline CDR1 is SNHLY and CDR2 FYNNEI. CDR3 length: 15 amino acids. V lost 6 bases to trimming and J lost 3 bases; unmatched junction nucleotides: 7. The CDR3 DNA reads as TGTGCCAGCAGACCAGGGGGCTCTGGCAAAAACATTCAGTACTTC. Protein sequence: CASRPGGSGKNIQYF.

The chain carries TRBV2 and TRBJ2-3; tentative D call: TRBD2 (6 bases). The CDR3 totals 16 residues. Per germline, CDR1 SNHLY and CDR2 FYNNEI. V lost 7 bases and J 4 bases, leaving 21 bases between the germline ends. The CDR3 protein is CASTPGLKGGPDTQYF. For the CDR3, the DNA is TGTGCCAGCACCCCGGGACTCAAGGGTGGGCCAGATACGCAGTATTTT. The full variable domain, in which reference TRBV2 and TRBJ2-3 provide the parts outside the CDR3, is EPEVTQTPSHQVTQMGQEVILRCVPISNHLYFYWYRQILGQKVEFLVSFYNNEISEKSEIFDDQFSVERPDGSNFTLKIRSTKLEDSAMYFCASTPGLKGGPDTQYFGPGTRLTVL.

V and J are TRBV6-1 and TRBJ1-4; D is unresolved. The V and J ends lost 4 bases and 0 bases respectively, with 12 bases between them. CDR1 is MNHNS, CDR2 SASEGT, per germline. The CDR3 runs 16 residues. CDR3 sequence reads: CASSVGGAATNEKLFF. The DNA of the CDR3 is TGTGCCAGCAGTGTTGGAGGCGCGGCAACTAATGAAAAACTGTTTTTT.

This clone was seen once. The chain uses TRBV7-2 and TRBJ2-7; perhaps TRBD1 as D (6 bases). Germline V lookup: CDR1 SGHTA, CDR2 FQGNSA. V was cut by 5 bases and J by 6 bases, with 11 bases left in between. CDR3 size: 12 residues. CDR3 coding DNA: TGTGCCAGCAGCCAACAGGGTTTCGAGCAGTACTTC. Translating it yields CASSQQGFEQYF.

The CDR3 reads CASSYAGGSADTQYF. For the CDR3, the DNA is TGTGCCAGCAGTTACGCGGGGGGCTCGGCAGATACGCAGTATTTT. This chain links TRBV6-5 with TRBJ2-3, with 8 positions matching TRBD2. Germline CDR1 reads MNHEY; CDR2 reads SVGAGI. The CDR3 is made up of 15 amino acids. Trimming took 2 bases from V and 4 from J; bases not matched to a gene: 5.

The chain recombines TRBV6-5 with TRBJ1-2; the D gene is possibly TRBD1 (6 bases). Trimming pared 10 bases from V and 0 bases from J, leaving 18 bases between. Germline V gene lookup returns CDR1 MNHEY and CDR2 SVGAGI. There are 15 residues in the CDR3. The CDR3 here is CATTSGTKSNYGYTF. CDR3 nucleotides: TGTGCCACCACCTCCGGGACAAAGTCTAACTATGGCTACACCTTC.

The chain carries TRBV20-1 and TRBJ2-4, with no clear D. The V gene's germline CDR1 is DFQATT and CDR2 SNEGSKA (reference sequence). The germline V and J ends were trimmed by 2 bases and 4 bases, with 0 bases remaining between them. The CDR3 has 10 amino acids. CDR3 amino acids: CSARKNIQYF. DNA for the CDR3: TGCAGTGCTAGAAAAAACATTCAGTACTTC.

The V gene is TRBV11-3, the J gene TRBJ2-5; 11 positions match TRBD1. The CDR3 has 19 amino acids. Germline CDR1 and CDR2: SGHNT and YENEEA. The V and J ends lost 0 bases and 2 bases, in that order; junction bases with no gene match: 11. CDR3 loop: CASSLDRGQGGTTQETQYF. In nucleotides, the CDR3 is TGTGCCAGCAGCTTAGATCGGGGACAGGGGGGGACCACGCAAGAGACCCAGTACTTC.

The CDR3 spells CASSYSQRTYEQYF. The CDR3 DNA is TGTGCCAGCAGTTACTCACAGCGGACCTACGAGCAGTACTTC. The chain links TRBV6-5 to TRBJ2-7; TRBD2 might be the D (5 bases). The germline V gene has CDR1 MNHEY and CDR2 SVGAGI. The CDR3 is 14 amino acids. Trimming pared 0 bases from V and 2 bases from J, leaving 8 bases between.

The chain recombines TRBV6-5 with TRBJ2-7; 7 nucleotides match TRBD1. Germline V gives CDR1 MNHEY, CDR2 SVGAGI. There are 11 residues in the CDR3. J lost 12 bases, V lost 6 bases, and 8 bases had no gene match. This CDR3 is CASRVTGATYF. The CDR3 DNA is TGTGCCAGCAGAGTTACAGGGGCGACGTACTTC.